A single sample gave rise to the 2 T cell receptor beta chains below, sequenced in a study of T cells in Graves' hyperthyroidism and ophthalmopathy. What was amplified from RNA transcripts were TCR beta CDR3 regions. HTBI primers were used for first-round RT-PCR of the TCR CDR3. TCRdb reprocessed the multiplex PCR reads via MiXCR and lists one record per CDR3 protein. The data hold fewer than 700,000 distinct CDR3 sequences, with 15% to 20% observed a single time. Sequencing was done on a sample of blood. All receptors come from a woman in her twenties or thirties with Graves' hyperthyroidism.

The rearrangement uses TRBV5-6 and TRBJ1-2; D call uncertain. This CDR3 spans 14 amino acids. V was pared by 0 bases and J by 4 bases, with 10 bases between. Per germline, CDR1 SGHDT and CDR2 YYEEEE. This CDR3 reads CASSLGYTSYGYTF. The CDR3 bases are TGTGCCAGCAGCTTGGGCTACACCTCCTATGGCTACACCTTC.

This clonotype was seen ten or more times. The chain couples TRBV12-5 to TRBJ2-1; D may be TRBD1 (5 bases). The CDR3 runs 13 residues. V was trimmed by 3 bases and J by 4 bases, leaving 7 bases between them. Germline V lookup: CDR1 LGHNT, CDR2 FRNRAP. The CDR3: CASGLDRYNEQFF. CDR3 bases: TGTGCTAGTGGTTTAGACAGATACAATGAGCAGTTCTTC. The full variable domain, with the rest looked up from reference TRBV12-5 and TRBJ2-1, is DARVTQTPRHKVTEMGQEVTMRCQPILGHNTVFWYRQTMMQGLELLAYFRNRAPLDDSGMPKDRFSAEMPDATLATLKIQPSEPRDSAVYFCASGLDRYNEQFFGPGTRLTVL.